The present T cell receptor (beta chain) was sequenced within a study of shared clonotypes between healthy human individuals. Study background: Each donor's CD4 naive and CD4 memory cells filled three plates apiece, CD8 naive two, and CD8 memory one.

This clone has only a few counts. Antigen unknown. An approximately 200 ng quantity of DNA, 30,000 to 35,000 T cell genomes, went into the sorted-subset replicate PCRs. The protocol was immunoSEQ multiplex PCR, while the TCRdb copy is restricted to in-frame clones and leaves out a portion. The repertoire consists of some 980,000 clones, with approximately 80% occurring once and the leading ten covering roughly 1.5%. CDR3 length: 13 amino acids. The germline V gene encodes CDR1 MDHEN and CDR2 SYDVKM. Trimming removed 5 bases at V and 9 bases at J, with 13 bases between. General study results and limits: Non-shared clonotypes displayed generation probabilities falling below those of clonotypes present in all four donors. Some naive CD4 clonotypes, approximately 4.5%, turned up in common across several donors.

Sequences were obtained from memory CD4+ T cells sorted from blood. Subset reported: CD45RA-negative fraction. V is TRBV28 and J is TRBJ2-2; D remains unclear. This receptor was taken from a man between 18 and 35 years old in good health. The CDR3 bases are TGTGCCAGCAGTCTCTCGGTAATCCGGGAGCTGTTTTTT. This encodes CASSLSVIRELFF. The full variable domain, in which reference TRBV28 and TRBJ2-2 provide the parts outside the CDR3, is DVKVTQSSRYLVKRTGEKVFLECVQDMDHENMFWYRQDPGLGLRLIYFSYDVKMKEKGDIPEGYSVSREKKERFSLILESASTNQTSMYLCASSLSVIRELFFGEGSRLTVL.